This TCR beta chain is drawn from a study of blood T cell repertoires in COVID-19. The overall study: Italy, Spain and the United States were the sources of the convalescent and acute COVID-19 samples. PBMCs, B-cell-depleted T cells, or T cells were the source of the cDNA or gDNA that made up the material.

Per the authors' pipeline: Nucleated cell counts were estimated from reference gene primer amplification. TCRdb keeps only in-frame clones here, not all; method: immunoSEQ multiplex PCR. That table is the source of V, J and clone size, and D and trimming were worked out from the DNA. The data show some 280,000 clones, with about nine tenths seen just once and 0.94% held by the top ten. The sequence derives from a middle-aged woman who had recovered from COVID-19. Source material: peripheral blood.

In nucleotides, the CDR3 is TGCGCCAGCAGTCAGCGCACGGACAGGGGACAAGAGACCCAGTACTTC. Amino acids: CASSQRTDRGQETQYF. This chain joins TRBV4-1 and TRBJ2-5, with 9 bases identical to TRBD1. The V gene's germline CDR1 is MGHRA and CDR2 YSYEKL. The trim removed 6 bases at V and 2 bases at J, leaving 10 bases unmatched. The CDR3 has 16 residues.